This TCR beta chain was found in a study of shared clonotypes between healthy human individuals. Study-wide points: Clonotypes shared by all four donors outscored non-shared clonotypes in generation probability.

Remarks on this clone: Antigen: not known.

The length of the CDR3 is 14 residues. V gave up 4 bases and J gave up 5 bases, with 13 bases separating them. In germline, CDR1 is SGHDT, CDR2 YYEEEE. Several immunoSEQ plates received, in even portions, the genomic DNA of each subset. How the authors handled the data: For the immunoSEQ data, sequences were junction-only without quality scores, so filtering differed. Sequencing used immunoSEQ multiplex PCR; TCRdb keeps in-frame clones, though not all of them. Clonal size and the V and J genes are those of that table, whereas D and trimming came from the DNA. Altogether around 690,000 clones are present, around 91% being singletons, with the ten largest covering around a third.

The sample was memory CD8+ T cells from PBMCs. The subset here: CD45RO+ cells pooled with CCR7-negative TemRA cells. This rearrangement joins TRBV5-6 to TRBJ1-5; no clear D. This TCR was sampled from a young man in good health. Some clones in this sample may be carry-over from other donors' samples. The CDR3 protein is CASSLQAEYQPQHF. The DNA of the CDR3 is TGTGCCAGCAGCCTCCAGGCCGAATATCAGCCCCAGCATTTT.